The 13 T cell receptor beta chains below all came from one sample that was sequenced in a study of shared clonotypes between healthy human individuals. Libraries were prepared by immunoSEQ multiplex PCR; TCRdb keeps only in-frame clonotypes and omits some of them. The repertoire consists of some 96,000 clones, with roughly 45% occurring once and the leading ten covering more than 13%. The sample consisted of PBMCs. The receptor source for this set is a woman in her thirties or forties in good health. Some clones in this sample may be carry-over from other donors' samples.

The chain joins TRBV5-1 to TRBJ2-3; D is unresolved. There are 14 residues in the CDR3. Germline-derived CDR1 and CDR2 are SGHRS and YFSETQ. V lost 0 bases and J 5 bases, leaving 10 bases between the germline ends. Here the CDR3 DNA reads TGCGCCAGCAGCTTGGAGGCCACTATAGATACGCAGTATTTT. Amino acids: CASSLEATIDTQYF. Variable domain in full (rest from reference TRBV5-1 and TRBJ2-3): KAGVTQTPRYLIKTRGQQVTLSCSPISGHRSVSWYQQTPGQGLQFLFEYFSETQRNKGNFPGRFSGRQFSNSRSEMNVSTLELGDSALYLCASSLEATIDTQYFGPGTRLTVL.

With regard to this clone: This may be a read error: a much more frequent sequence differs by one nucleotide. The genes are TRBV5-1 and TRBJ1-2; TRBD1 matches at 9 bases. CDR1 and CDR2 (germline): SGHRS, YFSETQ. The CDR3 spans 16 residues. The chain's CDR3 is CASSDLGQGLNYGYTF. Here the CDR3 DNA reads TGTGCCAGCAGCGATTTGGGACAGGGATTGAACTATGGCTACACCTTC. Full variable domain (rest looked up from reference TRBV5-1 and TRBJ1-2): KAGVTQTPRYLIKTRGQQVTLSCSPISGHRSVSWYQQTPGQGLQFLFEYFSETQRNKGNFPGRFSGRQFSNSRSEMNVSTLELGDSALYLCASSDLGQGLNYGYTFGSGTRLTVV.

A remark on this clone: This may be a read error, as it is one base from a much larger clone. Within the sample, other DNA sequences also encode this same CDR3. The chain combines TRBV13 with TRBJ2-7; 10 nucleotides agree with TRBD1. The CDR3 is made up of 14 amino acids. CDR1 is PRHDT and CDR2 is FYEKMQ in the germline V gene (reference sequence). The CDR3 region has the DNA TGTGCCAGCAGCTCCCGACAGGGGGCGGATGAGCAATACTTC. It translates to CASSSRQGADEQYF.

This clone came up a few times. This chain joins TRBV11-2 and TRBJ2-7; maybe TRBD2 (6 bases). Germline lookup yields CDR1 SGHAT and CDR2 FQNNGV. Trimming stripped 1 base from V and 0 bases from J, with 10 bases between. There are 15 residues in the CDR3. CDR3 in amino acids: CASSLGGGSSYEQYF. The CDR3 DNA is TGTGCCAGCAGCTTAGGTGGGGGGAGCTCCTACGAGCAGTACTTC. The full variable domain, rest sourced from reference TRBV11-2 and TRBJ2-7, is EAGVAQSPRYKIIEKRQSVAFWCNPISGHATLYWYQQILGQGPKLLIQFQNNGVVDDSQLPKDRFSAERLKGVDSTLKIQPAKLEDSAVYLCASSLGGGSSYEQYFGPGTRLTVT.

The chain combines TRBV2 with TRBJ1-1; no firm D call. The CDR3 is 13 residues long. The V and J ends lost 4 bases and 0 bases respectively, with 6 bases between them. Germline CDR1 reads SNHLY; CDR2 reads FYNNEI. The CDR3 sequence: CASSVLLNTEAFF. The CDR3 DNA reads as TGTGCCAGCAGTGTTCTCTTGAACACTGAAGCTTTCTTT.

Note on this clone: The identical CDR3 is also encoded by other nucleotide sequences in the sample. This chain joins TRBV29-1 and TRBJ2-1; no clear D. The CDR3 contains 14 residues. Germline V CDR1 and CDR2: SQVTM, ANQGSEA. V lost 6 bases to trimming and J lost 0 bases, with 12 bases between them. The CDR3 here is CSVPTLSSYNEQFF. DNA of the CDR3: TGCAGCGTCCCGACACTTTCCTCCTACAATGAGCAGTTCTTC.

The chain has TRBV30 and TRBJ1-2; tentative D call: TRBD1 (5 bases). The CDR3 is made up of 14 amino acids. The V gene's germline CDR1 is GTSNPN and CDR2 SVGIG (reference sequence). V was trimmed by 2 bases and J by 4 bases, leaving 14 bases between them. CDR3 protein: CAWSIGTVPYGYTF. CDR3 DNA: TGTGCCTGGAGTATCGGGACGGTACCCTATGGCTACACCTTC. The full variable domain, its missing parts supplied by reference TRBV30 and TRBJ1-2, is SQTIHQWPATLVQPVGSPLSLECTVEGTSNPNLYWYRQAAGRGLQLLFYSVGIGQISSEVPQNLSASRPQDRQFILSSKKLLLSDSGFYLCAWSIGTVPYGYTFGSGTRLTVV.

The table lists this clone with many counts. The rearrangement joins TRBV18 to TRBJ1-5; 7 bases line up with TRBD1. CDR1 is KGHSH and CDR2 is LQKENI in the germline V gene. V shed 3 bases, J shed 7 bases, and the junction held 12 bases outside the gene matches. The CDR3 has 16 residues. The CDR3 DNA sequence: TGTGCCAGCTCACCGGGGGAAAGGCAGGGGGAACAGCCCCAGCATTTT. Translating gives CASSPGERQGEQPQHF.

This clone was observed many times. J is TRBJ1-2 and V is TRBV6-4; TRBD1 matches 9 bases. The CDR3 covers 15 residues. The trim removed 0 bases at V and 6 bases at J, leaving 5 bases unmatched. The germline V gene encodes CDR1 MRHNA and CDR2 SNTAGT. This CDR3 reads CASSDSGTGTDGYTF. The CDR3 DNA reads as TGTGCCAGCAGTGACTCGGGGACAGGGACGGATGGCTACACCTTC.

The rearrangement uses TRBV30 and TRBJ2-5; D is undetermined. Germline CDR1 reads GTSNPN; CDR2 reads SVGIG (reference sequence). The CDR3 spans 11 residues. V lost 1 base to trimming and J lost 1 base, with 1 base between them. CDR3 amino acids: CAWSAQETQYF. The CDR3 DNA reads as TGTGCCTGGAGTGCCCAAGAGACCCAGTACTTC. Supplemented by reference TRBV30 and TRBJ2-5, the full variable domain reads SQTIHQWPATLVQPVGSPLSLECTVEGTSNPNLYWYRQAAGRGLQLLFYSVGIGQISSEVPQNLSASRPQDRQFILSSKKLLLSDSGFYLCAWSAQETQYFGPGTRLLVL.

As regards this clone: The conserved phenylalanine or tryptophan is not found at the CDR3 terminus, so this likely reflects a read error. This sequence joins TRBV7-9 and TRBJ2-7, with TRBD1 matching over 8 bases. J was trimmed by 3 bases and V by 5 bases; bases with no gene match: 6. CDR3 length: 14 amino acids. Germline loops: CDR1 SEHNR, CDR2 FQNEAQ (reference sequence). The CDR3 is CASSPQGGHYEQYL. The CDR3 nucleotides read TGTGCCAGCAGCCCACAGGGGGGCCACTACGAGCAGTACCTC.

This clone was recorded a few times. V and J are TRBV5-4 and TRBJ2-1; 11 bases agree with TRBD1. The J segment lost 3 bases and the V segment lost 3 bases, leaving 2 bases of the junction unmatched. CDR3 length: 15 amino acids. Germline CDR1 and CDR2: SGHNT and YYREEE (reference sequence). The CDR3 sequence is CASSSGTGGYNEQFF. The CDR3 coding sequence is TGTGCCAGCAGCTCCGGGACAGGGGGCTACAATGAGCAGTTCTTC.

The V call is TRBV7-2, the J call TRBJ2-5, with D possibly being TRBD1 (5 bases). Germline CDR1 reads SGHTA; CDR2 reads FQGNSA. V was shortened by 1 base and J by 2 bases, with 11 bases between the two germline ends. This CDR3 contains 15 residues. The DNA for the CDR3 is TGTGCCAGCAGCTTAGGACAGTCGCTACAAGAGACCCAGTACTTC. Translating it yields CASSLGQSLQETQYF.